The 18 T cell receptor beta chains in this list originate from one sample, sequenced in a study of T cells in Graves' hyperthyroidism and ophthalmopathy. TCR beta CDR3 sequences were amplified from RNA transcripts. The HTBI primer set served for first-round RT-PCR of the TCR CDR3. One entry per CDR3 protein results from TCRdb running MiXCR on the multiplex PCR reads. This table has fewer than 850,000 distinct CDR3 sequences, 15% to 20% appearing once. Specimen: blood. Receptors were obtained from a man between 50 and 59 years old with Graves' hyperthyroidism.

Regarding this clonotype: An end of the junction differs from the germline gene, which may be a read error. CDR3 nucleotides: TGTGCCAGCAGTGACTGTCCACGCCAAGAGACTCAGTACTTC. As protein: CASSDCPRQETQYF. The chain uses TRBV2 and TRBJ2-5; D gene ambiguous. This CDR3 comprises 14 residues. From germline, CDR1 is SNHLY and CDR2 FYNNEI.

This clonotype was recorded many times. The chain couples TRBV6-1 to TRBJ2-7; TRBD2 matches 7 bases. Germline CDR1 MNHNS, CDR2 SASEGT. This CDR3 region has 16 residues. V shed 8 bases, J shed 2 bases, and the junction held 15 bases outside the gene matches. CDR3 sequence reads: CASEITMSSGTYEQYF. In DNA form, the CDR3 reads TGTGCCAGCGAAATAACTATGTCTAGCGGAACCTACGAGCAGTACTTC.

This clonotype occurred a few times. The chain combines TRBV29-1 with TRBJ2-7; perhaps TRBD2 as D (6 bases). The CDR3 sequence is 13 residues long. Trimming took 3 bases from V and 1 from J, leaving 10 bases between them. CDR1 SQVTM and CDR2 ANQGSEA come from the germline V gene. The CDR3 is CSVEVAGSYEQYF. The CDR3 DNA follows: TGCAGCGTTGAGGTGGCGGGGTCCTACGAGCAGTACTTC.

This sequence joins TRBV5-1 and TRBJ2-7, with D tentatively TRBD1 (7 bases). The V gene lost 2 bases and the J gene lost 9 bases, with 21 bases spanning the gap. The germline V gene has CDR1 SGHRS and CDR2 YFSETQ. The CDR3 has 15 amino acids. The CDR3 DNA is TGCGCCAGCAGCTTAGACCGGGACAGTCGACTAGGGCAGTACTTC. This sequence encodes CASSLDRDSRLGQYF.

The chain has TRBV7-2 and TRBJ1-1; 8 positions match TRBD1. Germline V gene data show CDR1 as SGHTA and CDR2 as FQGNSA. V lost 5 bases, J lost 5 bases, and 10 bases stayed unmatched. The length of the CDR3 is 15 residues. The CDR3 DNA is TGTGCCAGCAGCCCCCCAGGGGGCATGGGGACTGAAGCTTTCTTT. It yields the protein CASSPPGGMGTEAFF.

This clonotype was recorded at least ten times. V is TRBV7-2 and J is TRBJ2-5, with TRBD1 matching 10 bases. Per germline, CDR1 SGHTA and CDR2 FQGNSA. Trimming removed 5 bases from V and 2 bases from J; junction bases left unmatched: 5. This CDR3 comprises 15 residues. The CDR3 sequence is CASSNRDRGQETQYF. CDR3 nucleotide sequence: TGTGCCAGCAGCAACCGGGACAGGGGACAAGAGACCCAGTACTTC.

This clonotype was seen a few times. The gene calls are TRBV6-2 or TRBV6-3 and TRBJ1-6; TRBD1 might be the D (6 bases). Trimming cost V 9 bases and J 7 bases, with 16 bases left between them. Germline V gives CDR1 MNHEY, CDR2 SVGEGT. The CDR3 runs to 14 residues. CDR3 sequence reads: CASEETGLNSPLHF. The CDR3 coding sequence is TGTGCCAGTGAGGAGACAGGCCTGAATTCACCCCTCCACTTT.

J is TRBJ2-5 and V is TRBV9; no definite D call. The V and J ends lost 4 bases and 7 bases respectively, with 20 bases between them. The CDR3 is 15 amino acids. CDR1 SGDLS and CDR2 YYNGEE come from the germline V gene. The CDR3, as DNA: TGTGCCAGCAGCCCCAAGCTCGAGGCAGACGGGACCCAGTACTTC. Translating gives CASSPKLEADGTQYF.

This clonotype was seen at least ten times. The chain couples TRBV28 to TRBJ2-2, with D hard to call. The germline CDR1 and CDR2 sequences are MDHEN and SYDVKM. This CDR3 has 14 amino acids. Trimming pared 5 bases from V and 4 bases from J, leaving 11 bases between. The CDR3: CASSHWSGTGELFF. The CDR3 nucleotides read TGTGCCAGCAGTCATTGGTCGGGCACCGGGGAGCTGTTTTTT.

The CDR3: CSAILTLANTGELFF. CDR3 DNA: TGCAGTGCTATTTTAACTCTAGCGAACACCGGGGAGCTGTTTTTT. The chain combines TRBV20-1 with TRBJ2-2; no firm D call. The V end was cut by 4 bases, the J end by 0 bases, with 12 bases between. CDR1 DFQATT and CDR2 SNEGSKA come from the germline V gene (reference sequence). The CDR3 extends over 15 amino acids.

This clonotype appeared a few times. The rearrangement uses TRBV9 and TRBJ2-7; TRBD2 agrees at 10 bases. V lost 4 bases and J lost 4; bases outside the gene matches: 17. The germline V gene has CDR1 SGDLS and CDR2 YYNGEE. This CDR3 has 18 residues. The CDR3 protein is CASSPWGSGRYAIYEQYF. CDR3 in DNA: TGTGCCAGCAGCCCCTGGGGTAGCGGGAGGTATGCGATATACGAGCAGTACTTC.

This clonotype was detected many times. The V gene is TRBV28, the J gene TRBJ1-1; D unresolved. Deletions cut 2 bases from V and 3 bases from J, with 13 bases between. CDR3 length: 15 residues. Germline V gene data show CDR1 as MDHEN and CDR2 as SYDVKM. The CDR3 bases are TGTGCCAGCAGTTTAGAGGGCTTTGGGGACACTGAAGCTTTCTTT. This gives the protein CASSLEGFGDTEAFF.

In the case of this clonotype: A much larger clone differs from this one at a single base, so this may be a read error. This rearrangement joins TRBV28 to TRBJ2-7, with TRBD2 as a possible D gene (6 bases). Germline-derived CDR1 and CDR2 are MDHEN and SYDVKM. Trimming took 6 bases from V and 4 from J, leaving 19 bases between them. This CDR3 has 15 residues. CDR3 loop: CASSQLARSRYEQYF. CDR3 coding DNA: TGTGCCAGCAGCCAGCTAGCGAGATCTCGGTACGAGCAGTACTTC.

This clonotype has ten or more counts. The rearrangement joins TRBV3-1 to TRBJ2-5; the match to TRBD2 covers 9 bases. The V and J ends lost 1 base and 4 bases, in that order; junction bases with no gene match: 10. Germline V gene data show CDR1 as LGHDT and CDR2 as YNNKEL (reference sequence). CDR3 length: 17 residues. Here the CDR3 DNA reads TGTGCCAGCAGCCAAGCTTCTCTAGCGGGATTACGAGAGACCCAGTACTTC. This sequence encodes CASSQASLAGLRETQYF.

This clonotype has just a few counts. V usage is TRBV29-1 and J usage is TRBJ2-5, with D maybe TRBD1 (6 bases). Germline V CDR1 and CDR2: SQVTM, ANQGSEA. Trimming shortened V by 7 bases and J by 5 bases, and 14 bases separated the two germline ends. This CDR3 contains 12 residues. CDR3 DNA: TGCAGCGCTACAGGGCGAAGGGAGACCCAGTACTTC. As protein: CSATGRRETQYF.

The chain is built from TRBV28 and TRBJ1-1; D uncertain. CDR3 length equals 13 residues. Germline CDR1 reads MDHEN; CDR2 reads SYDVKM. The germline V and J ends were trimmed by 2 bases and 8 bases, with 12 bases remaining between them. The CDR3 region has the DNA TGTGCCAGCAGTTTAACGTCGGCCCGGGAAGCTTTCTTT. Translated: CASSLTSAREAFF.

V gene TRBV29-1 combines with J gene TRBJ2-7, with 7 bases aligning to TRBD1. This CDR3 is built from 15 residues. Germline loops: CDR1 SQVTM, CDR2 ANQGSEA. V shed 0 bases, J shed 0 bases, and the junction held 5 bases outside the gene matches. The CDR3 DNA sequence: TGCAGCGTTGAAGAAGGGACAGCAAGCTCCTACGAGCAGTACTTC. Its protein is CSVEEGTASSYEQYF.

This clonotype came up many times. This sequence joins TRBV2 and TRBJ1-2; 8 positions match TRBD1. This CDR3 contains 14 residues. Germline V gene data show CDR1 as SNHLY and CDR2 as FYNNEI. With V trimmed by 6 bases and J by 6 bases, 9 bases remained unmatched. CDR3 residues: CASRGTGLLDGYTF. In nucleotides, the CDR3 is TGTGCCAGCAGGGGGACAGGCCTCCTCGATGGCTACACCTTC.